The rows below give T cell receptor beta chains drawn from one sample of a study of beta chain features in type 1 diabetes. Repertoires were generated with immunoSEQ multiplex PCR, while TCRdb's copy carries only in-frame clones and drops some. The sample lists 52,000 or so clones; 50% to 55% were seen once. The material sequenced was Tregs from blood. The receptors originated from a woman aged 40 to 55 with type 1 diabetes. Each CDR3 is given without its conserved first and last residue.

j_call	v_call	cdr3_aa
TRBJ2-5	TRBV20-1	SARVEETQY
TRBJ1-1	TRBV28	ASIPGGATEAF
TRBJ2-7	TRBV5-1	ASSFGTAPGEQY
TRBJ2-1	TRBV28	ASSPLAERGSYNEQF
TRBJ2-6	TRBV29-1	SVDQGLAGANVLT
TRBJ1-1	TRBV20-1	SASRDTEAF
TRBJ1-2	TRBV27	ATKGGPNYGYT
TRBJ2-1	TRBV5-4	ATGTGTEYNEQF
TRBJ2-1	TRBV27	ASSLGQDPNEQF
TRBJ2-5	TRBV7-2	ASSLSSSAGGETQY
TRBJ2-1	TRBV27	ASSPLLYNEQF
TRBJ1-4	TRBV30	AWSVSGGYEKLF
TRBJ2-2	TRBV5-1	ASSTRQGPIPNTGELF
TRBJ1-5	TRBV27	ASSLSGEGNQPQH
TRBJ1-3	TRBV7-9	ASSRISGVSNTIY
TRBJ1-4	TRBV4-1	ASSQDAFTNEKLF
TRBJ1-5	TRBV4-3	ASSQDVFNQPQH
TRBJ1-6	TRBV4-3	ASSLYRGARNSPLH
TRBJ1-5	TRBV5-6	ASSTRRTGAVNQPQH
TRBJ2-3	TRBV13	ASYAGGPVDTQY
TRBJ2-7	TRBV28	ASSSYRGSSYEQY
TRBJ1-1	TRBV9	ASSVGQLNTEAF
TRBJ1-5	TRBV7-8	ASSFSGTWNQPQH
TRBJ2-7	TRBV5-1	ASSWGQGTHEQY
TRBJ2-2	TRBV4-3	ASSQTSRAGELF
TRBJ1-2	TRBV10-3	AIQDTRLRYYGYT
TRBJ2-5	TRBV23-1	ASSGCEGEETQY
TRBJ2-3	TRBV5-1	ASSSQSTGEAQY
TRBJ1-1	TRBV7-8	ASSLGGGSTEAF
TRBJ1-1	TRBV10-3	AITRDRVNTEAF
TRBJ1-5	TRBV7-2	ASSRDRVDQPQH
TRBJ2-1	TRBV18	ATRTSGGPENEQF
TRBJ2-7	TRBV19	ASSYEGASDEQY
TRBJ2-7	TRBV7-2	ASSSRLGANEQY
TRBJ1-1	TRBV4-3	ASSQDRGTEAF
TRBJ2-7	TRBV6-5	ASSGRLYEQY
TRBJ2-7	TRBV6-6	ASSYGAATYEQY
TRBJ2-1	TRBV7-2	ASSLTSGTSGYNEQF
TRBJ2-2	TRBV18	ASSPPGHGGLF
TRBJ1-5	TRBV15	ATKSRGTDNQPQH
TRBJ2-7	TRBV7-9	ASSLVVGDEQY
TRBJ1-2	TRBV7-2	ASSGSGTGSPGYT
TRBJ2-5	TRBV7-9	ASSFPAGGEILPRETQY
TRBJ2-7	TRBV9	ASSSHESSYEQY
TRBJ1-1	TRBV6-1	ASSGLSGDTEAF
TRBJ1-1	TRBV6-5	ASSSRLPNTEAF